Below, 28 T cell receptor beta chains from the same sample are listed, as sequenced in a study of T cells in tuberculosis. Cells were sorted from thawed PBMC rested overnight and stained with GMM-loaded CD1B tetramer, viability dye and anti-CD3. CD1B tetramers were loaded with Rhodococcus equi-derived C32 glucose monomycolate. Produced via immunoSEQ multiplex PCR; TCRdb's table is partial and in-frame only. This table holds about 58,000 clones, approximately 85% found once. The specimen sequenced was CD1b-GMM tetramer-negative cells sorted from PBMCs. The receptors were sampled from an adult woman with latent tuberculosis.

The J gene is TRBJ1-2, the V gene TRBV9, with 8 bases identical to TRBD1. Germline assignment: CDR1 SGDLS and CDR2 YYNGEE. This CDR3 region has 17 residues. The ends lost 4 bases at V and 5 bases at J; junction bases unmatched: 16. The CDR3 DNA sequence: TGTGCCAGCAGCTCCACAGGTCTTCGACAGGGGACTTATGGCTACACCTTC. It yields the protein CASSSTGLRQGTYGYTF.

V is TRBV6-6 and J is TRBJ2-1; TRBD2 matches at 14 bases. V trimming: 6 bases; J trimming: 9 bases; junction bases outside the gene matches: 4. CDR1 MNHNY and CDR2 SVGAGI come from the germline V gene (reference sequence). The CDR3 totals 14 residues. The DNA of the CDR3 is TGTGCCAGCAGATCCGGACTAGCGGGAGGTGAGCAGTTCTTC. The encoded protein is CASRSGLAGGEQFF.

This clone has just one count. The chain joins TRBV18 to TRBJ1-4; 7 positions match TRBD1. The CDR3 is 17 amino acids. Unmatched junction bases numbered 17, after V lost 6 bases and J lost 7 bases. Germline V lookup: CDR1 KGHSH, CDR2 LQKENI. CDR3 region: CASSPALATGSGEKLFF. The CDR3 nucleotides read TGTGCCAGCTCCCCTGCGCTAGCGACAGGGTCCGGTGAAAAACTGTTTTTT.

The CDR3 nucleotides are TGTGCCAGCAGCTTAGCCCGGCTAGCGGGAGCCAAAAGCTCCTACAATGAGCAGTTCTTC. Residues: CASSLARLAGAKSSYNEQFF. The chain couples TRBV7-2 to TRBJ2-1; 10 bases match TRBD2. The CDR3 covers 20 residues. Germline V gives CDR1 SGHTA, CDR2 FQGNSA. The V gene end was trimmed by 0 bases and the J gene end by 0 bases; junction bases not matched to a gene: 11.

In regard to this clone: Other DNA variants within this sample encode the same CDR3. V usage is TRBV27 and J usage is TRBJ1-1; perhaps TRBD1 as D (6 bases). V lost 6 bases and J lost 1, with 9 bases in between. CDR3 length equals 13 residues. Germline V gene sequence: CDR1 MNHEY, CDR2 SMNVEV (reference sequence). CDR3 amino acids: CASRLQGNTEAFF. CDR3 coding DNA: TGTGCCAGCAGATTACAGGGGAACACTGAAGCTTTCTTT.

This rearrangement joins TRBV27 to TRBJ2-5; 7 bases match TRBD1. With the DNA end fitting TRBJ2-7 better, the J assignment may be wrong. The CDR3 is made up of 15 amino acids. CDR1 and CDR2 from the germline V gene are MNHEY and SMNVEV (reference sequence). The CDR3 loop is CASSQDRAASYEQYF. In nucleotides, the CDR3 is TGTGCCAGCAGTCAAGACAGGGCCGCCTCCTACGAGCAGTACTTC.

The gene calls are TRBV7-3 and TRBJ1-1; D is uncertain. The CDR3 runs 13 residues. With 5 bases removed from V and 4 bases from J, the gap between germline ends came to 11 bases. The germline CDR1 and CDR2 sequences are SGHTA and FQGTGA. CDR3 DNA: TGTGCCAGCAGCCTGTCGGGTCTCACTGAAGCTTTCTTT. Translating it yields CASSLSGLTEAFF.

J is TRBJ2-6 and V is TRBV15; TRBD2 is a possible D gene (5 bases). This CDR3 contains 18 residues. V dropped 3 bases and J dropped 1 base, with 16 bases sitting between them. Germline V gene lookup returns CDR1 LNHNV and CDR2 YYDKDF (reference sequence). This CDR3 reads CATSRDSNKMSGANVLTF. CDR3 in DNA: TGTGCCACCAGCAGGGACTCCAACAAGATGTCTGGGGCCAACGTCCTGACTTTC.

The chain uses TRBV19 and TRBJ1-6, with no clear D. The CDR3 is made up of 16 amino acids. CDR1 and CDR2 from the germline V gene are LNHDA and SQIVND (reference sequence). Deletions cut 4 bases from V and 2 bases from J, with 12 bases between. CDR3: CASSTSGRTYNSPLHF. DNA for the CDR3: TGTGCCAGTAGTACTTCAGGCCGTACCTATAATTCACCCCTCCACTTT. The variable domain in full, completed from reference TRBV19 and TRBJ1-6, reads DGGITQSPKYLFRKEGQNVTLSCEQNLNHDAMYWYRQDPGQGLRLIYYSQIVNDFQKGDIAEGYSVSREKKESFPLTVTSAQKNPTAFYLCASSTSGRTYNSPLHFGNGTRLTVT.

The chain couples TRBV9 to TRBJ1-6; TRBD1 agrees at 8 bases. The CDR3 spans 16 residues. Germline V gene sequence: CDR1 SGDLS, CDR2 YYNGEE. V trimming: 2 bases; J trimming: 7 bases; junction bases outside the gene matches: 8. The DNA for the CDR3 is TGTGCCAGCAGCGTCGGGGCAGGGGGCGCGAATTCACCCCTCCACTTT. Translated: CASSVGAGGANSPLHF.

V and J are TRBV6-6 and TRBJ1-2, with D possibly matching TRBD1 (6 bases). The CDR3 runs to 15 residues. V dropped 7 bases and J dropped 4 bases, with 19 bases sitting between them. Per germline, CDR1 MNHNY and CDR2 SVGAGI (reference sequence). CDR3 nucleotides: TGTGCCAGCACCGGACGACAGGTGACACCCTATGGCTACACCTTC. This encodes CASTGRQVTPYGYTF.

The CDR3 reads CAISTQGARGYTF. The CDR3 DNA reads TGTGCCATCAGTACTCAGGGGGCGCGGGGCTACACCTTC. The rearrangement links TRBV10-3 to TRBJ1-2; 8 nucleotides align to TRBD1. The germline gives CDR1 ENHRY, CDR2 SYGVKD. CDR3 length: 13 amino acids. V gave up 5 bases and J gave up 8 bases; unmatched junction bases: 7.

V and J are TRBV7-9 and TRBJ2-1, with 8 nucleotides matching TRBD2. Germline trimming cut 5 bases from V and 5 bases from J; bases unmatched to any gene: 2. This CDR3 region has 13 residues. Per germline, CDR1 SEHNR and CDR2 FQNEAQ (reference sequence). The CDR3 DNA is TGTGCCAGCAGCCGGGGGGGAGACAATGAGCAGTTCTTC. Translation: CASSRGGDNEQFF.

The rearrangement joins TRBV6-5 to TRBJ1-2, with D perhaps TRBD1 (6 bases). Between the trimmed V and J ends, which lost 6 bases and 5 bases, there was a span of 10 bases. This CDR3 comprises 12 residues. From germline, CDR1 is MNHEY and CDR2 SVGAGI. As DNA, the CDR3 is TGTGCCAGCAGACAGGGTGTGTATGGCTACACCTTC. This encodes CASRQGVYGYTF.

This chain joins TRBV19 and TRBJ2-1, with 11 bases lining up with TRBD2. This CDR3 has 18 amino acids. V lost 7 bases and J lost 0; bases outside the gene matches: 11. Germline V gives CDR1 LNHDA, CDR2 SQIVND (reference sequence). The CDR3 coding sequence is TGTGCCAGTAAGGGGGCTAGCGGGAGGCCTCCCTCCTACAATGAGCAGTTCTTC. This gives the protein CASKGASGRPPSYNEQFF.

The chain couples TRBV5-1 to TRBJ2-7; 7 bases agree with TRBD2. The CDR3 consists of 14 residues. Trimming removed 3 bases from V and 0 bases from J; junction bases left unmatched: 3. Germline-derived CDR1 and CDR2 are SGHRS and YFSETQ. As DNA, the CDR3 is TGCGCCAGCAGCTCTAGCGGAGTCTCCTACGAGCAGTACTTC. Protein sequence: CASSSSGVSYEQYF.

This clone was detected a few times. The chain is built from TRBV6-5 and TRBJ1-5, with D unclear. The CDR3 is 15 residues long. Trimming removed 5 bases at V and 6 bases at J, with 17 bases between. Germline V gives CDR1 MNHEY, CDR2 SVGAGI. The CDR3 region is CASSRTFEGGQPQHF. Here the CDR3 DNA reads TGTGCCAGCAGTAGAACCTTCGAGGGTGGTCAGCCCCAGCATTTT.

The chain employs TRBV13 and TRBJ1-1; possibly TRBD1 for D (5 bases). V was shortened by 4 bases and J by 8 bases, with 11 bases between the two germline ends. CDR1 is PRHDT, CDR2 FYEKMQ, per germline (reference sequence). The CDR3 length is 12 residues. In DNA form, the CDR3 reads TGTGCCAGCAGCTCCGGACCAGGGGAAGCTTTCTTT. Translated: CASSSGPGEAFF.

The V call is TRBV19, the J call TRBJ2-1, with 8 positions matching TRBD1. The CDR3 length is 15 residues. Trimming took 4 bases from V and 4 from J; bases not matched to a gene: 6. Looked up from germline, CDR1 is LNHDA and CDR2 is SQIVND (reference sequence). CDR3 sequence: CASSSRDRPYNEQFF. The DNA of the CDR3 is TGTGCCAGTAGTAGCCGGGACAGGCCGTACAATGAGCAGTTCTTC.

J is TRBJ2-1 and V is TRBV5-3, with D tentatively TRBD2 (6 bases). TRBV5-3 is labeled an ORF, and its function is uncertain. Trimming pared 1 base from V and 7 bases from J, leaving 15 bases between. This CDR3 comprises 15 residues. CDR3 loop: CARSLLSGVVNEQFF. The CDR3, as DNA: TGTGCCAGAAGCTTGTTATCGGGAGTTGTGAATGAGCAGTTCTTC.

This rearrangement joins TRBV7-8 to TRBJ2-1; no firm D call. V was cut by 5 bases and J by 10 bases, with 12 bases left in between. The germline gives CDR1 SGHVS, CDR2 FQNEAQ. This CDR3 has 12 amino acids. This CDR3 reads CASSPLWAEQFF. CDR3 in DNA: TGTGCCAGCAGCCCTCTCTGGGCCGAGCAGTTCTTC. Looking up the rest from reference TRBV7-8 and TRBJ2-1 gives the full variable domain: GAGVSQSPRYKVAKRGQDVALRCDPISGHVSLFWYQQALGQGPEFLTYFQNEAQLDKSGLPSDRFFAERPEGSVSTLKIQRTQQEDSAVYLCASSPLWAEQFFGPGTRLTVL.

The chain has TRBV4-3 and TRBJ1-5; no definite D call. Germline assignment: CDR1 LGHNA and CDR2 YSLEER. The length of the CDR3 is 15 residues. Trimming stripped 1 base from V and 3 bases from J, with 10 bases between. The CDR3, as DNA: TGCGCCAGCAGCCAAGGAACGGGGAACAATCAGCCCCAGCATTTT. Protein product: CASSQGTGNNQPQHF.

V and J are TRBV6-1 and TRBJ2-7, with D possibly TRBD2 on 5 matching bases. Trimming removed 8 bases from V and 2 bases from J, with 13 bases in between. The CDR3 sequence is 13 residues long. Germline CDR1 and CDR2: MNHNS and SASEGT. In DNA form, the CDR3 reads TGTGCCAGCCTGAGGGCAGAACCCTACGAGCAGTACTTC. Translated, it gives CASLRAEPYEQYF.

The chain couples TRBV7-9 to TRBJ1-2; 7 bases align to TRBD1. Trimming removed 5 bases from V and 9 bases from J; junction bases left unmatched: 12. Germline loops: CDR1 SEHNR, CDR2 FQNEAQ (reference sequence). The CDR3 runs to 14 residues. In DNA, the CDR3 is TGTGCCAGCAGCCCAACAGGGGAGATTTCGAGCTACACCTTC. This encodes CASSPTGEISSYTF.

The chain carries TRBV29-1 and TRBJ2-1; weak D call: TRBD2 (5 bases). CDR1 is SQVTM, CDR2 ANQGSEA, per germline. The CDR3 runs to 14 residues. The V and J ends lost 3 bases and 0 bases respectively, with 9 bases between them. The CDR3 region has the DNA TGCAGCGTTGAGAGAGCGGTCTCCTACAATGAGCAGTTCTTC. This encodes CSVERAVSYNEQFF.

This clone came up once. In nucleotides, the CDR3 is TGTGCCAGCAGAATCGCGGGCAATCAGCCCCAGCATTTT. Translation: CASRIAGNQPQHF. The V and J genes are TRBV27 and TRBJ1-5; no definite D call. V shed 6 bases and J shed 2 bases, with 8 bases lying between them. The CDR3 length is 13 residues. CDR1 is MNHEY, CDR2 SMNVEV, per germline (reference sequence).

The chain is built from TRBV28 and TRBJ1-5; D is unclear. The V gene lost 3 bases and the J gene lost 5 bases, with 8 bases spanning the gap. The CDR3 length is 13 residues. Germline CDR1 reads MDHEN; CDR2 reads SYDVKM. CDR3 nucleotide sequence: TGTGCCAGCAGTTTTAACCGGGATCAGCCCCAGCATTTT. Amino acid sequence: CASSFNRDQPQHF.

The V gene is TRBV19, the J gene TRBJ2-1; the match to TRBD2 covers 10 bases. Germline assignment: CDR1 LNHDA and CDR2 SQIVND (reference sequence). V was clipped by 4 bases and J by 8 bases; unmatched bases: 14. This CDR3 comprises 17 residues. The CDR3 spells CASSTGAWSSGSYEQFF. The CDR3 DNA sequence: TGTGCCAGTAGTACCGGAGCCTGGTCTAGCGGGAGCTATGAGCAGTTCTTC.